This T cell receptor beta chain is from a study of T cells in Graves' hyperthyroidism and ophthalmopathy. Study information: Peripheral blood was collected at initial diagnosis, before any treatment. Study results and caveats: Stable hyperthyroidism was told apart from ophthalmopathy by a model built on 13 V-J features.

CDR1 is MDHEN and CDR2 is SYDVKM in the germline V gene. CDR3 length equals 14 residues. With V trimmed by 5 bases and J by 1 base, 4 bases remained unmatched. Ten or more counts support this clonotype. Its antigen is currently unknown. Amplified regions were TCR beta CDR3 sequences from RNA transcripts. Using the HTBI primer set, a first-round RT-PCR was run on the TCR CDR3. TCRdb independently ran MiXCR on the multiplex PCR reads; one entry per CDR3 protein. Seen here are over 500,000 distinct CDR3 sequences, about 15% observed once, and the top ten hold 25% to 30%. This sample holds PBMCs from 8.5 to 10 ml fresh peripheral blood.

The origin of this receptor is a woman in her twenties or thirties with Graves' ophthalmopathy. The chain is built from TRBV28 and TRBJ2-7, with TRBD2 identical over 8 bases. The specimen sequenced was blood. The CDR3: CASSRAGGSYEQYF. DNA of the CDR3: TGTGCCAGCAGTCGTGCGGGAGGATCCTACGAGCAGTACTTC. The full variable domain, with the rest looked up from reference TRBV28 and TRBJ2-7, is DVKVTQSSRYLVKRTGEKVFLECVQDMDHENMFWYRQDPGLGLRLIYFSYDVKMKEKGDIPEGYSVSREKKERFSLILESASTNQTSMYLCASSRAGGSYEQYFGPGTRLTVT.